This is a list of T cell receptor beta chains from one sample in a study of identical twins. Using its own MiXCR run on the 5' RACE reads, TCRdb lists one record per CDR3 protein. Among hundreds of thousands of distinct CDR3 sequences listed, roughly an eighth were seen once. This sample was shared with a second study, whose subject was yellow fever vaccine responses in identical twins.

The sequencing sample was made of PBMCs. The receptors derive from a woman younger than 35 in good health. The CDR3 runs from the conserved cysteine through the conserved F or W. A D gene is named only where the DNA matches it firmly. The size of a clone is reported for some rows only, either as once, few or many, or as a class for expanded clones.

j_call clone_size d_call v_call cdr3_aa cdr3_nt
TRBJ1-5 many . TRBV12-3/TRBV12-4 CASSLADSSNQPQHF TGTGCCAGCAGTTTGGCGGACAGCAGCAATCAGCCCCAGCATTTT
TRBJ2-1 . TRBD2 TRBV12-3/TRBV12-4 CASSFGGSSEQFF TGTGCCAGCAGTTTCGGCGGGAGTTCTGAGCAGTTCTTC
TRBJ2-5 . TRBD1 TRBV7-9 CASSQQGQRGETQYF TGTGCCAGCAGCCAACAGGGGCAGAGGGGGGAGACCCAGTACTTC
TRBJ2-3 . TRBD2 TRBV20-1 CSASLTSGVTDTQYF TGCAGTGCTAGCCTTACTAGCGGGGTCACAGATACGCAGTATTTT
TRBJ2-3 . . TRBV5-5 CASSSRTASTDTQYF TGTGCCAGCAGCTCCCGGACAGCTAGCACAGATACGCAGTATTTT
TRBJ2-5 many TRBD1 TRBV11-2 CASSLWDREGETQYF TGTGCCAGCAGCTTGTGGGACAGGGAAGGGGAGACCCAGTACTTC
TRBJ2-7 few TRBD1 TRBV19 CASSIRWTGTYEQYF TGTGCCAGTAGTATACGGTGGACAGGAACCTACGAGCAGTACTTC
TRBJ1-5 many . TRBV5-1 CASSVDNYSNQPQHF TGCGCCAGCAGCGTGGATAACTATAGCAATCAGCCCCAGCATTTT
TRBJ2-3 . . TRBV20-1 CSADKPGVGTDTQYF TGCAGTGCCGATAAACCGGGAGTGGGCACAGATACGCAGTATTTT
TRBJ1-1 . TRBD1 TRBV20-1 CSAPDRVAEAFF TGCAGTGCTCCGGACAGGGTTGCTGAAGCTTTCTTT
TRBJ2-1 . TRBD2 TRBV12-3/TRBV12-4 CASTPTTSGEAHEQFF TGTGCCAGCACCCCTACGACTAGCGGGGAGGCCCATGAGCAGTTCTTC